The clone carrying this T cell receptor (beta chain) counts as medium-sized (0.01 to 0.1%). Its antigen is currently unknown. This sample was taken from a study of neurological immune-mediated disorders. TCRdb recomputed calls from the 5' RACE reads with MiXCR, one row per CDR3 protein. This sample carries 23,000 or so distinct CDR3 sequences, 10% to 15% of them seen once, and the ten largest clones take approximately 14%. Findings and caveats of the study: Across subjects, expanded clones had no CDR3 amino acid sequences in common, pointing to private repertoires in all groups. HTLV-1-associated myelopathy had the most TCR clonal expansion, and multiple sclerosis had the least, less than healthy controls.

Sequenced input: PBMCs. The clonotype originates from a woman aged 55-70 years with HTLV-1-associated myelopathy (HAM/TSP).

The DNA of the CDR3 is TGCAGTGCTCCACAGGGGGGCACAGATACGCAGTATTTT. This translates into CSAPQGGTDTQYF. This chain joins TRBV20-1 and TRBJ2-3; 8 bases are shared with TRBD1. Germline V gene data show CDR1 as DFQATT and CDR2 as SNEGSKA (reference sequence). V shed 5 bases and J 1 base; nucleotides not matched to a gene: 2. The CDR3 loop spans 13 amino acids.